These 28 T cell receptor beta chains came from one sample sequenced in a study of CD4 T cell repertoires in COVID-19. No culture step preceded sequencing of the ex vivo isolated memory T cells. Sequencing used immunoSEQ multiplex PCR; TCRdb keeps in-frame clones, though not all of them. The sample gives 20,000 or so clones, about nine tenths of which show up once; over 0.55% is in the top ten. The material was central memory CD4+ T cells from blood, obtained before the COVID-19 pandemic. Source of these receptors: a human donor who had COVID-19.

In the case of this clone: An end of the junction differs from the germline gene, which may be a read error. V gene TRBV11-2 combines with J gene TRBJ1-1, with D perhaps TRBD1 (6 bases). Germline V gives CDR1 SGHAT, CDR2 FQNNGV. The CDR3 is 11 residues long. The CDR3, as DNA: TGTGCCAGCAGCCTCGGACAGATTGTCGTCTTT. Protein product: CASSLGQIVVF.

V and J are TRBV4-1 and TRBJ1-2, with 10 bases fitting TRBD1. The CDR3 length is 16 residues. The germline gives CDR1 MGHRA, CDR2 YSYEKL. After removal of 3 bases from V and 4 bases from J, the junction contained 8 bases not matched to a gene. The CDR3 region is CASSQTGQGDLYGYTF. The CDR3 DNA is TGCGCCAGCAGCCAGACCGGACAGGGGGACCTCTATGGCTACACCTTC.

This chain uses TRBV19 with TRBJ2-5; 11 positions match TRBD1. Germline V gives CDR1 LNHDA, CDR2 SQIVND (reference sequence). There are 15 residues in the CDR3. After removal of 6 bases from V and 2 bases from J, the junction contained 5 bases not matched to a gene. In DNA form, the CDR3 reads TGTGCCAGTAGAACCGGGACAGGGGGACAAGAGACCCAGTACTTC. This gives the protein CASRTGTGGQETQYF.

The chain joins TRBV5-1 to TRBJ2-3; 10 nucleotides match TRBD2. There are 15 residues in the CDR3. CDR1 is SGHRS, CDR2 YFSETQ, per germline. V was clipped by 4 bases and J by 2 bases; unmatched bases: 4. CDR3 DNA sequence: TGCGCCAGCAGCGGTGGACTAGCGGACACAGATACGCAGTATTTT. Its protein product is CASSGGLADTDTQYF.

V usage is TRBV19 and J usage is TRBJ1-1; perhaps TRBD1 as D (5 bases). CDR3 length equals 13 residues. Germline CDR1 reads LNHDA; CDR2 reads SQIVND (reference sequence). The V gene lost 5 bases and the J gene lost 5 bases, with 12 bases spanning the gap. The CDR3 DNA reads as TGTGCCAGTAGTGAACTCCGGGGGACTGAAGCTTTCTTT. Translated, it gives CASSELRGTEAFF.

The CDR3: CASSLGGTSGTDTQYF. The CDR3 nucleotides are TGCGCCAGCAGCTTGGGTGGGACATCGGGCACAGATACGCAGTATTTT. This chain connects TRBV5-1 to TRBJ2-3; D possibly corresponds to TRBD1 (6 bases). Trimming pared 0 bases from V and 1 base from J, leaving 12 bases between. This CDR3 is 16 amino acids long. Per the germline V gene, CDR1 is SGHRS and CDR2 is YFSETQ.

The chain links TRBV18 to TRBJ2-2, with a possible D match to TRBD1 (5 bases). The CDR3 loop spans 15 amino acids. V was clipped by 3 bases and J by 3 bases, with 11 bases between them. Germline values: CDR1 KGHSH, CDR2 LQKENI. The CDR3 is CASSPAGIDTGELFF. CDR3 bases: TGTGCCAGCTCACCGGCAGGGATCGACACCGGGGAGCTGTTTTTT.

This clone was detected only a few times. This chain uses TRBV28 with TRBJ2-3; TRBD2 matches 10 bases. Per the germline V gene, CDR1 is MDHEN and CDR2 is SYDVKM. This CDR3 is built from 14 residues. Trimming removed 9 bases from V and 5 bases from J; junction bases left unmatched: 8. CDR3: CASENRLAGDTQYF. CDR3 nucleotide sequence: TGTGCCAGTGAGAACCGACTAGCGGGAGATACGCAGTATTTT. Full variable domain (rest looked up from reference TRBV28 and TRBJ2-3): DVKVTQSSRYLVKRTGEKVFLECVQDMDHENMFWYRQDPGLGLRLIYFSYDVKMKEKGDIPEGYSVSREKKERFSLILESASTNQTSMYLCASENRLAGDTQYFGPGTRLTVL.

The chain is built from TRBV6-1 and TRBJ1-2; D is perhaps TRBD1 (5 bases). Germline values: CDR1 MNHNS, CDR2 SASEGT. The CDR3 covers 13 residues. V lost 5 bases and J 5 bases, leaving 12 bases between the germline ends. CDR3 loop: CASSHGGVYGYTF. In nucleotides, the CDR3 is TGTGCCAGCAGTCATGGGGGGGTTTATGGCTACACCTTC.

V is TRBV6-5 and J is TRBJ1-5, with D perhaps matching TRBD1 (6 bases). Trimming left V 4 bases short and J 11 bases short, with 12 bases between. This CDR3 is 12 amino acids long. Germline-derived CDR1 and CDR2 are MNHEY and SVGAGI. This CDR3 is CASSSRGSTQHF. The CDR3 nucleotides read TGTGCCAGCAGTTCGAGGGGGAGTACCCAGCATTTT.

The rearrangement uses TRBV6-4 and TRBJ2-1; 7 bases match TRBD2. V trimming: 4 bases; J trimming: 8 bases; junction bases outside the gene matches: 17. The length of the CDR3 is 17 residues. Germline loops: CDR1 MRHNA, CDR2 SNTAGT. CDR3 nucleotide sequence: TGTGCCAGCAGTGCTTCTGGGACCGCTCTTCTAGCGGATGAGCAGTTCTTC. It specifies CASSASGTALLADEQFF.

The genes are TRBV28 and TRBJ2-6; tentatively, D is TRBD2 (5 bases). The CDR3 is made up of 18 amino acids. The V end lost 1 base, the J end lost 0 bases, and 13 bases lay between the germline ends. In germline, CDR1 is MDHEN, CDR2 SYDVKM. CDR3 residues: CASSLYGFGGSGANVLTF. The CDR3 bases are TGTGCCAGCAGTTTATACGGGTTCGGAGGCTCTGGGGCCAACGTCCTGACTTTC.

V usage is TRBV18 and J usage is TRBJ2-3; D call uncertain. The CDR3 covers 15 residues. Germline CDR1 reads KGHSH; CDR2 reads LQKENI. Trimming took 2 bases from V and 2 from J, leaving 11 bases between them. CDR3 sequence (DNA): TGTGCCAGCTCACCAGATGGAGAGTCCACAGATACGCAGTATTTT. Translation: CASSPDGESTDTQYF.

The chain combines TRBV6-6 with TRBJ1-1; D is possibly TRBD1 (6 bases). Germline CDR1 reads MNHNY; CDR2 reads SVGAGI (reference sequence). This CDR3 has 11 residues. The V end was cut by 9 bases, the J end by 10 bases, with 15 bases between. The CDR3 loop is CASQGGLGAFF. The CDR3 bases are TGTGCCAGTCAAGGGGGTCTCGGAGCTTTCTTT.

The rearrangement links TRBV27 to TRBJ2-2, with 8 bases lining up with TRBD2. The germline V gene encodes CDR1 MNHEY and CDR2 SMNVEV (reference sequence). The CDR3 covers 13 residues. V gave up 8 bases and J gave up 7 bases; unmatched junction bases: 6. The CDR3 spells CASQREYGGELFF. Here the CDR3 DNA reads TGTGCCAGCCAGCGGGAGTATGGCGGGGAGCTGTTTTTT.

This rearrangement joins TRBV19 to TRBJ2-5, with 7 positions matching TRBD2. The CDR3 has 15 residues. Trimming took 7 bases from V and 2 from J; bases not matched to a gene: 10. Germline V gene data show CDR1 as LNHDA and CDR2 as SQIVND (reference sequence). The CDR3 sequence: CASILKGTTQETQYF. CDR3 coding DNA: TGTGCCAGTATATTGAAGGGGACTACTCAAGAGACCCAGTACTTC.

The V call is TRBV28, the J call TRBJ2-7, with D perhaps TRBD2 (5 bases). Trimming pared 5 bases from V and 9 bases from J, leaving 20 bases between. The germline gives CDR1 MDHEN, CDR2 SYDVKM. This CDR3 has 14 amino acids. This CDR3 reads CASSPSDKVGRQYF. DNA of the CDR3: TGTGCCAGCAGTCCGAGTGATAAGGTGGGGAGGCAGTACTTC.

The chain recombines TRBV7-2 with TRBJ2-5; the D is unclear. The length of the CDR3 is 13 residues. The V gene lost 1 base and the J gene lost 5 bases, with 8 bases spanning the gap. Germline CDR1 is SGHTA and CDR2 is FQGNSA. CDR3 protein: CASSLGVWETQYF. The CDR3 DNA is TGTGCCAGCAGCTTAGGAGTCTGGGAGACCCAGTACTTC.

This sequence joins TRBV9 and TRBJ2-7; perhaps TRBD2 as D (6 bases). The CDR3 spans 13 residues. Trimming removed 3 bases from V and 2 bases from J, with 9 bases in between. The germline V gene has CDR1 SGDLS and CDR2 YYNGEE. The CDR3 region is CASSASGAYEQYF. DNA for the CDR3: TGTGCCAGCAGCGCCTCGGGGGCCTACGAGCAGTACTTC.

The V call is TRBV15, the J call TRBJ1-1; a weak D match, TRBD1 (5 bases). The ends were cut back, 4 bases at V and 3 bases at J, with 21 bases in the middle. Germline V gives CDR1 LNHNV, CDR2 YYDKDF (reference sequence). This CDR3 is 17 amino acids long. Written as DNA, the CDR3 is TGTGCCACCAGCACTGGGCGGGGGAATAGGGGAGACACTGAAGCTTTCTTT. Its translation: CATSTGRGNRGDTEAFF. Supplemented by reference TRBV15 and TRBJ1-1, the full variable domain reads DAMVIQNPRYQVTQFGKPVTLSCSQTLNHNVMYWYQQKSSQAPKLLFHYYDKDFNNEADTPDNFQSRRPNTSFCFLDIRSPGLGDTAMYLCATSTGRGNRGDTEAFFGQGTRLTVV.

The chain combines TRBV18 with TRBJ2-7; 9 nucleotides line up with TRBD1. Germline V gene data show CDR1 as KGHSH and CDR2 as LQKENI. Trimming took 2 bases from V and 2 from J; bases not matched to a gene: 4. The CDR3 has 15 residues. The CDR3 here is CASSPSGTGTYEQYF. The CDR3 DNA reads TGTGCCAGCTCACCATCCGGGACAGGGACCTACGAGCAGTACTTC.

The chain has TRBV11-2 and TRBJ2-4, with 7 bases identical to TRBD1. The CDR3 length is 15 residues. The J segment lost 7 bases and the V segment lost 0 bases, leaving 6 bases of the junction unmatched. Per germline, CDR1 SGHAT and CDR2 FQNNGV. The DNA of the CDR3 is TGTGCCAGCAGCTTAGATGCAGGGGGTCGGAACATTCAGTACTTC. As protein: CASSLDAGGRNIQYF.

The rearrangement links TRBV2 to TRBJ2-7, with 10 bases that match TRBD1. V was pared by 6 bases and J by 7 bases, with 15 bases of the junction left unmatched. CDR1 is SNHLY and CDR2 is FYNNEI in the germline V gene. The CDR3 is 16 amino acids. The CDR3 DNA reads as TGTGCCAGCAGATTAGCCCCCGGGACAGGGGCGGGAGAGCAGTACTTC. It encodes CASRLAPGTGAGEQYF.

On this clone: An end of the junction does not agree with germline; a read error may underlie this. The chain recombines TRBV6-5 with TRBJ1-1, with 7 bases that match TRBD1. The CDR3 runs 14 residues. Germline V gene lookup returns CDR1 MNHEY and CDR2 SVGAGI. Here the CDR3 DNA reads TGTGTCAGCAACCGGGACAGATCAAACACTGAAGCTTTCTTT. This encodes CVSNRDRSNTEAFF.

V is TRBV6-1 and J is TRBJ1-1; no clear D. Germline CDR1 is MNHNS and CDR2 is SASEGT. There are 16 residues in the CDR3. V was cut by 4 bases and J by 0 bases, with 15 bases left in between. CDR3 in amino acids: CASSAPLRVVNTEAFF. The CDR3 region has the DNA TGTGCCAGCAGTGCCCCCCTGCGGGTAGTGAACACTGAAGCTTTCTTT.

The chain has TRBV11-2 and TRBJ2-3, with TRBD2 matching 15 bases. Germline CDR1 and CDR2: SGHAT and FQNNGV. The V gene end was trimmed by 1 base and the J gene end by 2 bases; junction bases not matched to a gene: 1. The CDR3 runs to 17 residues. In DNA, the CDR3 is TGTGCCAGCAGCTTAGGGACTAGCGGGGGGGCCACAGATACGCAGTATTTT. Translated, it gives CASSLGTSGGATDTQYF. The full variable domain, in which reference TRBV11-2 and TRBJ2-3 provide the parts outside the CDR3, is EAGVAQSPRYKIIEKRQSVAFWCNPISGHATLYWYQQILGQGPKLLIQFQNNGVVDDSQLPKDRFSAERLKGVDSTLKIQPAKLEDSAVYLCASSLGTSGGATDTQYFGPGTRLTVL.

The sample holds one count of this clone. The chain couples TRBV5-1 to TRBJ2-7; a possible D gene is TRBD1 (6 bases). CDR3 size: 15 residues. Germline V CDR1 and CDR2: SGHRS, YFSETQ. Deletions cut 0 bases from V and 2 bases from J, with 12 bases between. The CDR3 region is CASSLAGTTPYEQYF. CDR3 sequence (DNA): TGCGCCAGCAGCTTGGCGGGGACAACCCCCTACGAGCAGTACTTC.

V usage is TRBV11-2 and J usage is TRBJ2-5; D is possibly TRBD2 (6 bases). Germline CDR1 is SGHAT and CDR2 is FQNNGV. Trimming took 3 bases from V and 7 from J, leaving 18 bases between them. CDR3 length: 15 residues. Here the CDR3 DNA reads TGTGCCAGCAGCTTCACGACCCCCTCAGCGGGGACCCAGTACTTC. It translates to CASSFTTPSAGTQYF.